The source of this T cell receptor beta chain is a study of identifying expanded T cells in peripheral blood. No infections or other immune events were documented during collection. Comment on this clone: Its target is not known.

Germline V lookup: CDR1 MNHEY, CDR2 SVGAGI. V was clipped by 2 bases and J by 3 bases, with 11 bases between them. CDR3 length equals 14 residues. Some clones are missing from TCRdb's copy, which holds only in-frame ones; the method was immunoSEQ multiplex PCR. The sample has some 78,000 clones; over 80% are singletons. Findings of the study overall: Across healthy donors, higher total template counts meant significantly greater roughly two-week count variance.

The source is a person between 18 and 75 years old in good health. This chain connects TRBV6-5 to TRBJ2-7, with D possibly called TRBD1 or TRBD2 (5 bases each). The sample was blood. The CDR3 DNA reads TGTGCCAGCAGTTACCGGGACCCCGGCTACGAGCAGTACTTC. This codes for CASSYRDPGYEQYF.